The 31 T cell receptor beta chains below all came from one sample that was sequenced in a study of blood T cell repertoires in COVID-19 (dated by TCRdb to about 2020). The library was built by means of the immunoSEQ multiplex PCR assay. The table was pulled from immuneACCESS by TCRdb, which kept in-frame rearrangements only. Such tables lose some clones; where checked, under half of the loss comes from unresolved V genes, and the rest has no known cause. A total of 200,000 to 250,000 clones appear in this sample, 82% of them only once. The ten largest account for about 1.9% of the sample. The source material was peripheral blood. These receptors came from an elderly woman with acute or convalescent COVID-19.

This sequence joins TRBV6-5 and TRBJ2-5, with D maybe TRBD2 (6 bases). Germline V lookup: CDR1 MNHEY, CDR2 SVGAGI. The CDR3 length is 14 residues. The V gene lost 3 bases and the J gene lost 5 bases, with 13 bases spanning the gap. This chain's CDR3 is CASSYNRAGETQYF. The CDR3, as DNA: TGTGCCAGCAGTTATAATCGCGCGGGGGAGACCCAGTACTTC.

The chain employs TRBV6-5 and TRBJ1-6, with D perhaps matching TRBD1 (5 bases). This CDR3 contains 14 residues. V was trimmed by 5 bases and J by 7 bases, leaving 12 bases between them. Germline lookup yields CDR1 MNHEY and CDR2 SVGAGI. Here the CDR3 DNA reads TGTGCCAGCAGTAGACAGTCGTGGAATTCACCCCTCCACTTT. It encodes CASSRQSWNSPLHF.

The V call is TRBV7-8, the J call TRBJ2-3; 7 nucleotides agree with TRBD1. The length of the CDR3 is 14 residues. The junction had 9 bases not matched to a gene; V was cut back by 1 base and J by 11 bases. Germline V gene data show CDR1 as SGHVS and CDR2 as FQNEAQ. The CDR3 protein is CASSLVSGTGVQYF. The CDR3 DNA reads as TGTGCCAGCAGCTTAGTGTCTGGCACAGGGGTGCAGTATTTT.

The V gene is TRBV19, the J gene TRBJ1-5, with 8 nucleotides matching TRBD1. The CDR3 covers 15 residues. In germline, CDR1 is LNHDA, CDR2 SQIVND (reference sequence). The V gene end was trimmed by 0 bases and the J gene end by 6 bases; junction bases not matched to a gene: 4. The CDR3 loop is CASSIDLTGAQPQHF. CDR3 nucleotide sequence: TGTGCCAGTAGTATAGATCTGACAGGGGCTCAGCCCCAGCATTTT. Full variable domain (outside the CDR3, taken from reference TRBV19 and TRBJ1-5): DGGITQSPKYLFRKEGQNVTLSCEQNLNHDAMYWYRQDPGQGLRLIYYSQIVNDFQKGDIAEGYSVSREKKESFPLTVTSAQKNPTAFYLCASSIDLTGAQPQHFGDGTRLSIL.

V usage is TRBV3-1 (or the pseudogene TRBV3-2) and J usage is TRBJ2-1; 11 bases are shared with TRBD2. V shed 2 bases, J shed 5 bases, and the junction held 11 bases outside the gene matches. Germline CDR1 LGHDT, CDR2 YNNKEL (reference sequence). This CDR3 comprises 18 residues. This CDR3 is CASSQQGILAGVHNEQFF. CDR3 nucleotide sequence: TGTGCCAGCAGCCAACAGGGGATACTAGCGGGAGTCCACAATGAGCAGTTCTTC.

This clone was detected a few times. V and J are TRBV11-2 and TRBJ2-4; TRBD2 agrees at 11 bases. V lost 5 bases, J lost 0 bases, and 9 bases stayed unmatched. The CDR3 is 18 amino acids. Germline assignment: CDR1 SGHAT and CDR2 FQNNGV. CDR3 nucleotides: TGTGCCAGCAGCCCGCCACTAGCGGGAGATCAAGCCAAAAACATTCAGTACTTC. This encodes CASSPPLAGDQAKNIQYF.

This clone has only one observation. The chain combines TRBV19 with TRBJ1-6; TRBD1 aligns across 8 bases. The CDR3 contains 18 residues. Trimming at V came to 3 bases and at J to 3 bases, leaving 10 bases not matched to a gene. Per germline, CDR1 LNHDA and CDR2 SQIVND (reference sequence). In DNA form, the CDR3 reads TGTGCCAGTAGTATCCCCGGACGAGGACAGGGCTATAATTCACCCCTCCACTTT. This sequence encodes CASSIPGRGQGYNSPLHF.

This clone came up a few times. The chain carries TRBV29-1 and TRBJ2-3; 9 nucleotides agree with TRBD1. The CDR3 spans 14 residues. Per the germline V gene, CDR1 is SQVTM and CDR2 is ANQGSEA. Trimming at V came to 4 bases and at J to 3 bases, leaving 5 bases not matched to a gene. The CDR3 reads CSVADRGRTDTQYF. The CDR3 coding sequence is TGCAGCGTTGCGGACAGGGGAAGGACAGATACGCAGTATTTT.

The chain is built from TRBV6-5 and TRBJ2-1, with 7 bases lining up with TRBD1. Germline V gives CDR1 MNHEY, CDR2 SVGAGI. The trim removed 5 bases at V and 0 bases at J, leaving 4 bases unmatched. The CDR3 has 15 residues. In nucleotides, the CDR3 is TGTGCCAGCAGTCCGACAGGGAGCTCCTACAATGAGCAGTTCTTC. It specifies CASSPTGSSYNEQFF.

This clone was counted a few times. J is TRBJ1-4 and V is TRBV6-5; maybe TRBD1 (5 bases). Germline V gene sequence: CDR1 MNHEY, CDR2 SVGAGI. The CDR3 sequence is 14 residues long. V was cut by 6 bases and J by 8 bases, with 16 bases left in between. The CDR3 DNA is TGTGCCAGCAGAGCAGGGACTGTTGGCGAAAAACTGTTTTTT. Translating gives CASRAGTVGEKLFF.

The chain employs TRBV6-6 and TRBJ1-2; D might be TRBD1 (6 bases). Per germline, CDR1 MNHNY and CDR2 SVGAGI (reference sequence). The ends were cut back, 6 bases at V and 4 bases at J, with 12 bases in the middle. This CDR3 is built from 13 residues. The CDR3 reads CASSPRTVYGYTF. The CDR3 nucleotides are TGTGCCAGCAGCCCAAGGACAGTCTATGGCTACACCTTC.

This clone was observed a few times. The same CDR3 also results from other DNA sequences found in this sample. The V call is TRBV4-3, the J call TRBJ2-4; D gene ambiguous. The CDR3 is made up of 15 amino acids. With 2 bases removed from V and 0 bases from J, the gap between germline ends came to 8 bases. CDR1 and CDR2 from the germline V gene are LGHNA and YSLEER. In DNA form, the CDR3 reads TGCGCCAGCAGCCAATCGAGAGTAGCCAAAAACATTCAGTACTTC. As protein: CASSQSRVAKNIQYF.

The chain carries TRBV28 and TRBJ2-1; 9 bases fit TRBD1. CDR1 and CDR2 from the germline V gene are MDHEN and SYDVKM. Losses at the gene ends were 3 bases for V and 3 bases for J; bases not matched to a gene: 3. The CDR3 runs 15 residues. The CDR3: CASSLVGQGYNEQFF. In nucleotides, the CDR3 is TGTGCCAGCAGTTTGGTGGGACAGGGCTACAATGAGCAGTTCTTC.

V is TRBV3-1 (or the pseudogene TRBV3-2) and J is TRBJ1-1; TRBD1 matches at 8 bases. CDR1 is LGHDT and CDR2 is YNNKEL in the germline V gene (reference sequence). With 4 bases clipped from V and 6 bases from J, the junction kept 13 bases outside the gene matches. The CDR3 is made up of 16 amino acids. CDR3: CASSLRGQGALAEAFF. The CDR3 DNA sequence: TGTGCCAGCAGCCTCCGAGGGCAGGGGGCTCTCGCTGAAGCTTTCTTT.

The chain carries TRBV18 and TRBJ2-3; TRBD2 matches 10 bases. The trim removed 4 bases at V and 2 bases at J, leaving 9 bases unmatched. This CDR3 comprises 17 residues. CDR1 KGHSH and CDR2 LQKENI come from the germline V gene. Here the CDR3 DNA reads TGTGCCAGCTCACTCCGGGGTAGCGGGGGGACCACAGATACGCAGTATTTT. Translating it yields CASSLRGSGGTTDTQYF. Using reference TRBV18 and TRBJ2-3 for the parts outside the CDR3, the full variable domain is NAGVMQNPRHLVRRRGQEARLRCSPMKGHSHVYWYRQLPEEGLKFMVYLQKENIIDESGMPKERFSAEFPKEGPSILRIQQVVRGDSAAYFCASSLRGSGGTTDTQYFGPGTRLTVL.

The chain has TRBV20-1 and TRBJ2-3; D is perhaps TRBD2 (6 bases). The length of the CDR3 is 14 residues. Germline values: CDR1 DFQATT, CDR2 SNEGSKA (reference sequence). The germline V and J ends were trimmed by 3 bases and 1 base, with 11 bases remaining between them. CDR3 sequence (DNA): TGCAGTGCTAGTATTAGCGGCCGCACAGATACGCAGTATTTT. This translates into CSASISGRTDTQYF.

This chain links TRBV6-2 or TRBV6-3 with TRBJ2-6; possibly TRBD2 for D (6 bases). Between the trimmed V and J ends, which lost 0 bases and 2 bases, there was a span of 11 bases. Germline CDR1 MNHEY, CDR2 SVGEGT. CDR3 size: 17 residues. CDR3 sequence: CASSYSYGGAGANVLTF. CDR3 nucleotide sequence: TGTGCCAGCAGTTACTCATACGGGGGTGCTGGGGCCAACGTCCTGACTTTC.

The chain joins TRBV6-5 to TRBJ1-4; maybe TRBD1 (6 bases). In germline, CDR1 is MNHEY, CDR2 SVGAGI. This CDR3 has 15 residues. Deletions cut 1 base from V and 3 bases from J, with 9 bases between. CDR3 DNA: TGTGCCAGCAGTTACTTGGACAGCCCTAATGAAAAACTGTTTTTT. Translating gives CASSYLDSPNEKLFF.

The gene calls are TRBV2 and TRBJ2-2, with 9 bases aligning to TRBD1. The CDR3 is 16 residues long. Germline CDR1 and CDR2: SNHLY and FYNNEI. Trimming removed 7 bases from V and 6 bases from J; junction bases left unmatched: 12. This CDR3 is CASIWGQTGGSGELFF. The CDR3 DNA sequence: TGTGCCAGCATTTGGGGCCAAACAGGGGGCTCCGGGGAGCTGTTTTTT.

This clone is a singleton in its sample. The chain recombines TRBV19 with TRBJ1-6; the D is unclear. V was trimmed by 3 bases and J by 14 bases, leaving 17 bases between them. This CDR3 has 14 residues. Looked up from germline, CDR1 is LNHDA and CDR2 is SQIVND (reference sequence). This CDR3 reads CASSMGHLMLTLHF. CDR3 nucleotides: TGTGCCAGTAGTATGGGCCACCTCATGTTGACCCTCCACTTT.

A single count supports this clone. CDR3 DNA sequence: TGCGCCAGCAGCCCGGGACTAGCGAAAGAGACCCAGTACTTC. Amino acid sequence: CASSPGLAKETQYF. The chain couples TRBV5-1 to TRBJ2-5; 10 bases line up with TRBD2. CDR1 and CDR2 (germline): SGHRS, YFSETQ. The V gene end was trimmed by 4 bases and the J gene end by 3 bases; junction bases not matched to a gene: 3. The CDR3 has 14 amino acids.

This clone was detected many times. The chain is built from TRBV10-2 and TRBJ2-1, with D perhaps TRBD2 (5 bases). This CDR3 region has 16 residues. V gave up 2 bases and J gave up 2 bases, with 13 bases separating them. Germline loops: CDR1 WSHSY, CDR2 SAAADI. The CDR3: CASSEVLGSPYNEQFF. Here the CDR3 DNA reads TGCGCCAGCAGTGAGGTGTTGGGGAGCCCCTACAATGAGCAGTTCTTC.

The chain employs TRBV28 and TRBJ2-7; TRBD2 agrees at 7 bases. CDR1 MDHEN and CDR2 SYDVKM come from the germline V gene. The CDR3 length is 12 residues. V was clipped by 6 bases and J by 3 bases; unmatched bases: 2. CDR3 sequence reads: CASSGRLYEQYF. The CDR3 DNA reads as TGTGCCAGCAGCGGGAGGCTCTACGAGCAGTACTTC.

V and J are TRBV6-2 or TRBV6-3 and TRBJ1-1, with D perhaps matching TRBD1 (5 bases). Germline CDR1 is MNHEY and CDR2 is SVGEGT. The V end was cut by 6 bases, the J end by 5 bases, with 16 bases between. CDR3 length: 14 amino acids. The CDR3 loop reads CASSHSGGGTEAFF. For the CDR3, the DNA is TGTGCCAGCAGCCACTCGGGGGGGGGAACTGAAGCTTTCTTT.

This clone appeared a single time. CDR3 amino acids: CASSQELAMNTGELFF. Here the CDR3 DNA reads TGTGCCAGCAGCCAAGAACTAGCCATGAACACCGGGGAGCTGTTTTTT. The chain has TRBV3-1 (or the pseudogene TRBV3-2) and TRBJ2-2; maybe TRBD2 (6 bases). In germline, CDR1 is LGHDT, CDR2 YNNKEL (reference sequence). V gave up 0 bases and J gave up 1 base, with 9 bases separating them. The CDR3 is 16 amino acids.

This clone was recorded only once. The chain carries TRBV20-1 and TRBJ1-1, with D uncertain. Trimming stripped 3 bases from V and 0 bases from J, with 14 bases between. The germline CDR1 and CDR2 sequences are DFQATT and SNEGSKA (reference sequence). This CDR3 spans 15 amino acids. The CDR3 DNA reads TGCAGTGCTAGTGGCGCGGTTAGTCTGAACACTGAAGCTTTCTTT. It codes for CSASGAVSLNTEAFF.

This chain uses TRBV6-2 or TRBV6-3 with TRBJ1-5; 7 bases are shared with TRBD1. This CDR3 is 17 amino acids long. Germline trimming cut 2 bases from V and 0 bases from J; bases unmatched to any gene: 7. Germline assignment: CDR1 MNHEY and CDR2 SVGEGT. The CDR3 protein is CASSYGQVGGSNQPQHF. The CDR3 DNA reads TGTGCCAGCAGTTACGGACAGGTGGGGGGTAGCAATCAGCCCCAGCATTTT.

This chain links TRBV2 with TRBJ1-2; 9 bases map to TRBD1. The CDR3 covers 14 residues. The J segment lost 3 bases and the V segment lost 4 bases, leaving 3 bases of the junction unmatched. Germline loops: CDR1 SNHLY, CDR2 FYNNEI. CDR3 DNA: TGTGCCAGCAGTGGAAGACAGGGGGACTATGGCTACACCTTC. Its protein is CASSGRQGDYGYTF.

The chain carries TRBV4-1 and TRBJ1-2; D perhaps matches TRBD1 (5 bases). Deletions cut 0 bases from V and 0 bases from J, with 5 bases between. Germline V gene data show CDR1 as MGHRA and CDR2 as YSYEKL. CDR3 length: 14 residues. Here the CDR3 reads CASSQDRANYGYTF. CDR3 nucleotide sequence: TGCGCCAGCAGCCAAGACAGGGCTAACTATGGCTACACCTTC.

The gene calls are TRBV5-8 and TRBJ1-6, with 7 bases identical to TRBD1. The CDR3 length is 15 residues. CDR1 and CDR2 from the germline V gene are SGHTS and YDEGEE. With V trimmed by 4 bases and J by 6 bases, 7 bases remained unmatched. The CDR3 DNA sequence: TGTGCCAGCAGCCAGATCCGGGACAGTAATTCACCCCTCCACTTT. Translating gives CASSQIRDSNSPLHF. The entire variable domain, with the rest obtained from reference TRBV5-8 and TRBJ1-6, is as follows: EAGVTQSPTHLIKTRGQQATLRCSPISGHTSVYWYQQALGLGLQFLLWYDEGEERNRGNFPPRFSGRQFPNYSSELNVNALELEDSALYLCASSQIRDSNSPLHFGNGTRLTVT.

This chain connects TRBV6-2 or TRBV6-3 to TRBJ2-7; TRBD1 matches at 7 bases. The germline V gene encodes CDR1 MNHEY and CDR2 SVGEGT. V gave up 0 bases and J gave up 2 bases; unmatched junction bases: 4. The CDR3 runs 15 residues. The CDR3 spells CASSYSTGPTYEQYF. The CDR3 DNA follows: TGTGCCAGCAGTTACTCGACAGGGCCTACCTACGAGCAGTACTTC.